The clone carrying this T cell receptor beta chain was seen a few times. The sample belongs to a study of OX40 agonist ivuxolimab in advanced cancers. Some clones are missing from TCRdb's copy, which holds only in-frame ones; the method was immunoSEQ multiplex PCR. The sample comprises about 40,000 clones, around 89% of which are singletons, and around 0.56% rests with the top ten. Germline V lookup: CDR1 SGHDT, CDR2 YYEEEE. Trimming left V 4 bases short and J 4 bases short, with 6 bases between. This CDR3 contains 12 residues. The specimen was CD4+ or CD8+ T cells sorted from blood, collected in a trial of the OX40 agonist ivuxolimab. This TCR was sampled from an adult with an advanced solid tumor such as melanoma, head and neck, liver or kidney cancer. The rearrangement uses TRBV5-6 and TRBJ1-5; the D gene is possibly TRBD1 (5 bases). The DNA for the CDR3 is TGTGCCAGCAGCCAGGGAAATCAGCCCCAGCATTTT. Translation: CASSQGNQPQHF.